This TCR beta chain was found in a study of T cells in Graves' hyperthyroidism and ophthalmopathy. Study-wide background: Peripheral blood samples were taken at initial diagnosis, prior to any treatment.

The table lists this clonotype with a few counts. Its antigen is currently unknown. Amplification of TCR beta CDR3 regions used RNA as the template. The HTBI primer set was used in a first-round RT-PCR of the TCR CDR3. TCRdb re-called the multiplex PCR reads through MiXCR, storing one row per CDR3 protein. The profile shows around 600,000 distinct CDR3 sequences, more than 14% of them singletons. There are 13 residues in the CDR3. From germline, CDR1 is ENHRY and CDR2 SYGVKD. V lost 7 bases to trimming and J lost 3 bases; unmatched junction nucleotides: 3. Study results and caveats: The blood repertoire included most of the expanded thyroid clonotypes above 0.001.

Ophthalmopathy cases met thresholds of Clinical Activity Score at least 3, NOSPECS grade at least 4 and duration under 3 months. Diagnoses used clinical symptoms, serum thyroxine and TRAb, thyroid ultrasound and orbital computed tomography. Specimen: blood. The chain is built from TRBV10-3 and TRBJ2-3; 8 nucleotides match TRBD1. This clonotype was obtained from a woman aged 45-65 years with Graves' ophthalmopathy. The CDR3: CAITGGATDTQYF. The CDR3 region has the DNA TGTGCCATCACAGGGGGCGCGACAGATACGCAGTATTTT.